This TCR beta chain is drawn from a study of blood T cell repertoires in COVID-19. Across the whole study: The samples span acute and convalescent COVID-19 from the United States, Italy and Spain. Nucleic acid was either cDNA or gDNA, and it came from T cells, B-cell-depleted T cells, or PBMCs.

There are 13 residues in the CDR3. In germline, CDR1 is KGHSH, CDR2 LQKENI. V lost 0 bases and J 4 bases, leaving 6 bases between the germline ends. In the original processing: Cell counts per sample came from amplifying reference gene primers. Profiled with immunoSEQ multiplex PCR; TCRdb holds only in-frame clones, not every one. That table furnishes V, J and clone size, whereas the DNA furnished D and trimming. Of tens of thousands of clones in the sample, approximately 90% were seen once. Sequenced sample: peripheral blood. The receptor comes from a human donor in a cohort sampled during active COVID-19. J is TRBJ1-2 and V is TRBV18; D is undetermined. The CDR3 reads CASSPPSTYGYTF. The CDR3 region has the DNA TGTGCCAGCTCACCACCCAGTACCTATGGCTACACCTTC.